This is a list of T cell receptor beta chains from one sample in a study of T cell responses to AZD1222 COVID-19 vaccine. TCRdb's table, derived via immunoSEQ multiplex PCR, lists solely in-frame clones and lacks some. The sample carries approximately 94,000 clones, about 90% recorded once. Sequencing used peripheral blood, obtained on day 0 of AZD1222 vaccination. Every receptor here comes from an adult in good health. Each CDR3 is given with its conserved first and last residue. A D gene is named only where the DNA matches it firmly. A clone size is listed for some rows: how often the clone was seen (once, few, many), or a class if it is expanded.

TRBD1,TRBJ1-5,TRBV30,-,CAWRIETGPGNQPQHF,TGTGCCTGGAGGATCGAGACAGGGCCTGGCAATCAGCCCCAGCATTTT
TRBD1,TRBJ2-1,TRBV29-1,once,CSVWDRDKNEQFF,TGCAGCGTATGGGACAGGGATAAAAATGAGCAGTTCTTC
-,TRBJ1-6,TRBV7-8,-,CASSSSGLINSPLHF,TGTGCCAGCAGCTCCAGCGGGCTGATTAATTCACCCCTCCACTTT
-,TRBJ2-5,TRBV3-1/TRBV3-2,once,CASSQDPGSGQETQYF,TGTGCCAGCAGCCAAGACCCAGGTAGCGGCCAAGAGACCCAGTACTTC
-,TRBJ1-2,TRBV7-2,-,CASSLGPNYGYTF,TGTGCCAGCAGCTTAGGCCCTAACTATGGCTACACCTTC
-,TRBJ1-5,TRBV10-3,-,CAISAGTGNQPQHF,TGTGCCATCTCCGCCGGGACCGGCAATCAGCCCCAGCATTTT
-,TRBJ2-3,TRBV18,-,CASSPVGVSTDTQYF,TGTGCCAGCTCACCAGTGGGGGTGAGCACAGATACGCAGTATTTT
-,TRBJ2-3,TRBV2,-,CASSRTAEDTQYF,TGTGCCAGCAGTCGGACAGCAGAAGATACGCAGTATTTT
TRBD2,TRBJ2-2,TRBV19,once,CASSISGSHTGELFF,TGTGCCAGTAGTATAAGCGGGAGCCATACCGGGGAGCTGTTTTTT
TRBD1,TRBJ2-1,TRBV11-1,-,CASSLDRDNEQFF,TGTGCCAGCAGCTTGGACAGGGACAATGAGCAGTTCTTC
TRBD2,TRBJ2-1,TRBV30,-,CAWSKGGRTYNEQFF,TGTGCCTGGAGTAAGGGCGGGAGGACCTACAATGAGCAGTTCTTC
TRBD1,TRBJ1-4,TRBV18,-,CASSPREEPDRVYEKLFF,TGTGCCAGCTCACCACGAGAGGAACCGGACAGGGTTTATGAAAAACTGTTTTTT
-,TRBJ1-5,TRBV9,-,CASSVDGSSNQPQHF,TGTGCCAGCAGCGTAGACGGCAGTAGCAATCAGCCCCAGCATTTT
TRBD2,TRBJ2-7,TRBV10-3,once,CAISESAIAGSYEQYF,TGTGCCATCAGTGAGTCCGCGATAGCGGGGTCCTACGAGCAGTACTTC
-,TRBJ2-3,TRBV30,-,CAWSLGEVRDTQYF,TGTGCCTGGAGTCTGGGGGAGGTCCGGGATACGCAGTATTTT
-,TRBJ2-7,TRBV20-1,-,CSAPDSYEQYF,TGCAGTGCCCCAGACTCCTACGAGCAGTACTTC
-,TRBJ2-1,TRBV6-1,-,CASSEAINRNEQFF,TGTGCCAGCAGTGAAGCGATCAACAGGAATGAGCAGTTCTTC